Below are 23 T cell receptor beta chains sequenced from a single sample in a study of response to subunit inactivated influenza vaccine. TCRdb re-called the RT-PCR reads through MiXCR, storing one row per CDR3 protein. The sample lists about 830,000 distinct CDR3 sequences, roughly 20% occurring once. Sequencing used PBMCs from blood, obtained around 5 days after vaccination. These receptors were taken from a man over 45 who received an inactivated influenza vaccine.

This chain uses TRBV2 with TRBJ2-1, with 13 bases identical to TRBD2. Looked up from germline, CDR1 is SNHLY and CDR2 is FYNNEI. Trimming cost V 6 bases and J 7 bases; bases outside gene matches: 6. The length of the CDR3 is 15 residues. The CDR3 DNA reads TGTGCCAGCAGACGGACTAGCGGGAGTCGGAATGAGCAGTTCTTC. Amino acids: CASRRTSGSRNEQFF.

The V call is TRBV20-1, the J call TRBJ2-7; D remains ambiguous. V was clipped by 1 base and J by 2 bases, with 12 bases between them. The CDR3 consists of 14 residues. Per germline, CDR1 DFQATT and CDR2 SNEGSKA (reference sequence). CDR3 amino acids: CSARVDGITYEQYF. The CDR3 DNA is TGCAGTGCTAGAGTGGACGGAATAACCTACGAGCAGTACTTC.

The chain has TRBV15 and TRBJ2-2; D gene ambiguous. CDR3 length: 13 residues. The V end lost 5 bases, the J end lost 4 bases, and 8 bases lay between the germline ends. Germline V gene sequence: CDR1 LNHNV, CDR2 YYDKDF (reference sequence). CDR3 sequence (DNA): TGTGCCACCAGCCGTGAAGGCACCGGGGAGCTGTTTTTT. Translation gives CATSREGTGELFF. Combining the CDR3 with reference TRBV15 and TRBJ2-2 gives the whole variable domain DAMVIQNPRYQVTQFGKPVTLSCSQTLNHNVMYWYQQKSSQAPKLLFHYYDKDFNNEADTPDNFQSRRPNTSFCFLDIRSPGLGDTAMYLCATSREGTGELFFGEGSRLTVL.

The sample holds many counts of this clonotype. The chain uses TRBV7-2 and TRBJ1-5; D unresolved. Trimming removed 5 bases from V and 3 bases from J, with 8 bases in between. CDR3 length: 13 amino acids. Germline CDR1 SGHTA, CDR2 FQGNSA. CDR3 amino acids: CASSPKSNQPQHF. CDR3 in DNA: TGTGCCAGCAGCCCTAAATCCAATCAGCCCCAGCATTTT.

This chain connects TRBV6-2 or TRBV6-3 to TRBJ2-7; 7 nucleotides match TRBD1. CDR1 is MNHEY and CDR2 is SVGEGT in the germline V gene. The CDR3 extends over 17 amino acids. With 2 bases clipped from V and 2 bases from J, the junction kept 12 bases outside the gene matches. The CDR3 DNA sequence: TGTGCCAGCAGTTACCACGGAGCCGGGACAGCCCCCTACGAGCAGTACTTC. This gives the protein CASSYHGAGTAPYEQYF.

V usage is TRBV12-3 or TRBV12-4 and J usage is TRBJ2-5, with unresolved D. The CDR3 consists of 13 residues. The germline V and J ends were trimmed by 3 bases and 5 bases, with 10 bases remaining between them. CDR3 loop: CASSFRVVETQYF. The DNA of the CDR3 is TGTGCCAGCAGTTTCCGGGTGGTGGAGACCCAGTACTTC.

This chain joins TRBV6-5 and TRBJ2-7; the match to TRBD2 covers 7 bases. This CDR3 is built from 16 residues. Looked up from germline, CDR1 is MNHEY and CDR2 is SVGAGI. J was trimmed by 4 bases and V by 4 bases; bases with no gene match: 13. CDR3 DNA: TGTGCCAGCAGTTCTCGTCGCGGGGGTGGTGGTTACGAGCAGTACTTC. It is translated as CASSSRRGGGGYEQYF.

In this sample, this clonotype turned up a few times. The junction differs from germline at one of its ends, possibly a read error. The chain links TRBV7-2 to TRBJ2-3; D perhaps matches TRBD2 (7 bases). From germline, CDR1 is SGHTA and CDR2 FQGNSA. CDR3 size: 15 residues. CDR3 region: CASSLGGGATDTQYF. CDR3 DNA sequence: TGCGCCAGCAGCTTGGGGGGGGGCGCCACAGATACGCAGTATTTT.

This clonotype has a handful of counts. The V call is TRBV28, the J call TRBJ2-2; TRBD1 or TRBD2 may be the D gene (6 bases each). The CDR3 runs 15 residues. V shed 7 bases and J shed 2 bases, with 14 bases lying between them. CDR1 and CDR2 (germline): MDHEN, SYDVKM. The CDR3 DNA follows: TGTGCCAGCACCGGGGGCAGGGGCAACACCGGGGAGCTGTTTTTT. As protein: CASTGGRGNTGELFF.

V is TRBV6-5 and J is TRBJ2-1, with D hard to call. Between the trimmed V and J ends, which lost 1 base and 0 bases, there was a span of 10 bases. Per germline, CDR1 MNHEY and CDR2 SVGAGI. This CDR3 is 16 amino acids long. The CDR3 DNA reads TGTGCCAGCAGTTACTGGTGGTCTGACTCCTACAATGAGCAGTTCTTC. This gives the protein CASSYWWSDSYNEQFF.

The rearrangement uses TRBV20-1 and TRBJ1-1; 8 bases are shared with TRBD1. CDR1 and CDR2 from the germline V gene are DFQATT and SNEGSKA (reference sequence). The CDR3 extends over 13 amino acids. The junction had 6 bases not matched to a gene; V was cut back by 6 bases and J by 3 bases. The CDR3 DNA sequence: TGCAGTGCCCGGACAGGGTTGTACACTGAAGCTTTCTTT. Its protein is CSARTGLYTEAFF.

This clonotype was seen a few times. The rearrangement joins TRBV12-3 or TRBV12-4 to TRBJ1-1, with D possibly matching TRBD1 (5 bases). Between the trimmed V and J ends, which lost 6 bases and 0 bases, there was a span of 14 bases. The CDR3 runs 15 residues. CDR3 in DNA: TGTGCCAGCAGCCCCCCAGGGTCGATGAACACTGAAGCTTTCTTT. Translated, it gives CASSPPGSMNTEAFF.

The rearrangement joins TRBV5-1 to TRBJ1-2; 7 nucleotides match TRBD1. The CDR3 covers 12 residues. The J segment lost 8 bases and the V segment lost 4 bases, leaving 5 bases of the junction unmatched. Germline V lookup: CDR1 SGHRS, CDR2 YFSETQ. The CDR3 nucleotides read TGCGCCAGCAGCCCCGGGACAGCCGGCTACACCTTC. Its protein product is CASSPGTAGYTF.

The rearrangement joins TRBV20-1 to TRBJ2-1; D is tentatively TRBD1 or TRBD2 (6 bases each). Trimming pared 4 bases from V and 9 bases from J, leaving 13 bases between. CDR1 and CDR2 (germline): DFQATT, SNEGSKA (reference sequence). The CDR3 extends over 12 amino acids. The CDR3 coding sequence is TGCAGTGCTACCTCCCGGGGGCCTGAGCAGTTCTTC. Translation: CSATSRGPEQFF.

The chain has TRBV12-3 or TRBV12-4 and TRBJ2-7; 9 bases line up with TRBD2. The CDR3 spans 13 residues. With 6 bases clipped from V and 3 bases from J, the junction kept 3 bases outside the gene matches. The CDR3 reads CASSVAGDYEQYF. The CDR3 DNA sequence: TGTGCCAGCAGCGTAGCGGGGGACTACGAGCAGTACTTC.

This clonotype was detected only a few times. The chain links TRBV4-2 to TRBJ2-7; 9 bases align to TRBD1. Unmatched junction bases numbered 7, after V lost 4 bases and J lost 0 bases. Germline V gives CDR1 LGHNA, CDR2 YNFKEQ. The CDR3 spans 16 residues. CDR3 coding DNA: TGTGCCAGCAGCCGAGATACAGGGGGCGCCTCCTACGAGCAGTACTTC. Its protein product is CASSRDTGGASYEQYF.

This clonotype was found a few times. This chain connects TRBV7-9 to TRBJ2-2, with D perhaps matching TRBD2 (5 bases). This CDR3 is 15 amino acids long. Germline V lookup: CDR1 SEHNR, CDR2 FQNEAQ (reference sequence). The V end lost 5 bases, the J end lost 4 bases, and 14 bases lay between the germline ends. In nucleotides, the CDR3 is TGTGCCAGCAGCAAAACGCCGGGGTCCACCGGGGAGCTGTTTTTT. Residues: CASSKTPGSTGELFF.

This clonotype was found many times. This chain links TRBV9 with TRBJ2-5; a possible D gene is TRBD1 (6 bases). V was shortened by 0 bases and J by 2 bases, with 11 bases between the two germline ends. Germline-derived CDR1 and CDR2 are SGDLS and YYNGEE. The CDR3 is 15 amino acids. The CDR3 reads CASSVGTVGQETQYF. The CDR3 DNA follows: TGTGCCAGCAGCGTAGGGACAGTCGGACAAGAGACCCAGTACTTC.

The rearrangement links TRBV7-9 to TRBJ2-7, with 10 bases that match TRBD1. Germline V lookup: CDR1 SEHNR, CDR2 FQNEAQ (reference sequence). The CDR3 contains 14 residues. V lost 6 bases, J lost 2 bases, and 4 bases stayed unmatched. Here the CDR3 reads CASRKTGGPYEQYF. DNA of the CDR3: TGTGCCAGCAGGAAGACAGGGGGCCCCTACGAGCAGTACTTC.

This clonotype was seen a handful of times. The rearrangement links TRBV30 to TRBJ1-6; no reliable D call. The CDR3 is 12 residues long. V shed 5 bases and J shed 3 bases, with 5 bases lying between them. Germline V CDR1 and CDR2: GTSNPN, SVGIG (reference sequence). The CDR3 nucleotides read TGTGCCTGGGGTTACTATAATTCACCCCTCCACTTT. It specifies CAWGYYNSPLHF.

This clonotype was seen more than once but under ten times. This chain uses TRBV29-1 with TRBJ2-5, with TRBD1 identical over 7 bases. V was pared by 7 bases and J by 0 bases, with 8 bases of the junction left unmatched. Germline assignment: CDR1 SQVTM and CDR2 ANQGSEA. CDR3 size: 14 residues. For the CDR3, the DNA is TGCAGCGCATTGGACAGGAGGTACCAAGAGACCCAGTACTTC. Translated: CSALDRRYQETQYF.

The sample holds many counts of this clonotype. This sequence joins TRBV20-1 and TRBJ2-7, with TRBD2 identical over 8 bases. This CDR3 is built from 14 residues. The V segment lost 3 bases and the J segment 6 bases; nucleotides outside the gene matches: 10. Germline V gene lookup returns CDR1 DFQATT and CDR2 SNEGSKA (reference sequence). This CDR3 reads CSARGPGLVSEQYF. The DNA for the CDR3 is TGCAGTGCTAGGGGCCCGGGACTAGTATCCGAGCAGTACTTC.

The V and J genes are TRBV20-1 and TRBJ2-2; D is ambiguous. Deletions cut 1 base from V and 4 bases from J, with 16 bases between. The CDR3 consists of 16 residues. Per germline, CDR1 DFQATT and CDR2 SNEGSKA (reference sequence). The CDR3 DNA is TGCAGTGCTAGAGGTGGACGCCTGGGCCTCACCGGGGAGCTGTTTTTT. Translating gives CSARGGRLGLTGELFF.